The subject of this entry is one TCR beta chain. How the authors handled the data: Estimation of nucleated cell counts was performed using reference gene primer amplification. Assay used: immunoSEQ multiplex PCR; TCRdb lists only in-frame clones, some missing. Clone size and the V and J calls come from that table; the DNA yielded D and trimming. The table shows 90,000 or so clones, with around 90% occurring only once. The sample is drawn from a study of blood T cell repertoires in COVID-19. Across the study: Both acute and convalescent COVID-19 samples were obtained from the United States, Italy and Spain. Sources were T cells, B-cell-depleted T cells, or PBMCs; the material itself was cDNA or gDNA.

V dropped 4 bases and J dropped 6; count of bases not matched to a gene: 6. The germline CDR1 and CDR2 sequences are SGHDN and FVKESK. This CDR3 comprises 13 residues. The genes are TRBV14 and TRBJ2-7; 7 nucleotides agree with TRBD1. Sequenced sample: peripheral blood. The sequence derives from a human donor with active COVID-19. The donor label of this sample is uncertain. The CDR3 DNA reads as TGTGCCAGCAGCCCATGGCCAGGGGGCGAGCAGTACTTC. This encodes CASSPWPGGEQYF.